This TCR beta chain was sequenced in a study of beta chain features in type 1 diabetes. Study-level findings and limits: Shorter templates might be favored by PCR, equally in patients and controls.

Averaging approximately 0.11 L, one heparinised blood draw came from each individual donor. Every isolated RNA sample was fully reverse transcribed, so sequencing captured expressed TCRB transcripts. Some clones are missing from TCRdb's copy, which holds only in-frame ones; the method was immunoSEQ multiplex PCR. The data show about 130,000 clones, about 9.2% seen once. The count of this clone is one. Its matching antigen is unknown. Trimming took off 2 bases at V and 4 bases at J, with 16 bases between the two ends. Germline V CDR1 and CDR2: SNHLY, FYNNEI. The CDR3 has 16 amino acids. This chain joins TRBV2 and TRBJ2-3; maybe TRBD2 (5 bases). This clonotype was sampled from a man aged 18 to 35 in good health. The sequenced sample consisted of central memory CD4+ T cells from blood. The CDR3: CASSEMRLASSDTQYF. In nucleotides, the CDR3 is TGTGCCAGCAGTGAAATGAGGCTAGCAAGTTCAGATACGCAGTATTTT. Drawing the rest from reference TRBV2 and TRBJ2-3, the complete variable domain is EPEVTQTPSHQVTQMGQEVILRCVPISNHLYFYWYRQILGQKVEFLVSFYNNEISEKSEIFDDQFSVERPDGSNFTLKIRSTKLEDSAMYFCASSEMRLASSDTQYFGPGTRLTVL.